This T cell receptor beta chain was recovered during a study of TIL therapy for anti-PD-1-resistant metastatic lung cancer. The overall study: Median tumor PD-L1 proportion score was approximately 6.3%. Study results and limitations: Many TIL product clones were absent from baseline tumor, suggesting clonal contraction.

The immunoSEQ assay was v3. Each library reached some 2 million read pairs, or 5-6 million at deep level. Data came from immunoSEQ multiplex PCR; TCRdb stores just in-frame clones and leaves some out. The table has 95,000 or so clones, 55% to 75% seen once. In this sample, this clone turned up many times. Antigen unknown. Trimming left V 0 bases short and J 7 bases short, with 12 bases between. CDR3 length: 13 amino acids. Germline V gene data show CDR1 as GTSNPN and CDR2 as SVGIG (reference sequence). Sample time point: pre-treatment sample, taken before nivolumab and TIL therapy. The tumor samples were excised metastases, mostly pleural nodules or supraclavicular lymph nodes.

This TCR was sampled from a person between 30 and 80 years old with non-small cell lung cancer. The chain is built from TRBV30 and TRBJ1-2; no clear D. The sample consisted of tumor tissue, taken at baseline. CDR3 residues: CAWSVGGRRGYTF. CDR3 DNA: TGTGCCTGGAGTGTAGGAGGGCGGCGTGGCTACACCTTC.